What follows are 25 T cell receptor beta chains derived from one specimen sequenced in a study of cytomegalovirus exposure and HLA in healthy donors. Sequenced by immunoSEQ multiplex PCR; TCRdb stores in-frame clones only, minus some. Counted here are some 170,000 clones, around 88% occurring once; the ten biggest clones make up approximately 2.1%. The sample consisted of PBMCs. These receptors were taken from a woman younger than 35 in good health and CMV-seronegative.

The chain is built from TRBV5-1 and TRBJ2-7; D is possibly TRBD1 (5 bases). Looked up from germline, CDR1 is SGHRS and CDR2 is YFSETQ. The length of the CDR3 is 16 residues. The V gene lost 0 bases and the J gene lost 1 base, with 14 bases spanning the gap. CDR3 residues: CASSLAAGKISYEQYF. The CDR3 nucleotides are TGCGCCAGCAGCTTGGCCGCAGGGAAGATTTCCTACGAGCAGTACTTC.

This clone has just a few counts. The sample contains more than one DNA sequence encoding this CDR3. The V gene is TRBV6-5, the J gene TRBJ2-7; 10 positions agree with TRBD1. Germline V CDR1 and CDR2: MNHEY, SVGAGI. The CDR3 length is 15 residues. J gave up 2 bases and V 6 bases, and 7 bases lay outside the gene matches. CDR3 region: CASSYRDRGAYEQYF. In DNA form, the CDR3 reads TGTGCCAGCAGCTACCGGGACAGGGGAGCCTACGAGCAGTACTTC.

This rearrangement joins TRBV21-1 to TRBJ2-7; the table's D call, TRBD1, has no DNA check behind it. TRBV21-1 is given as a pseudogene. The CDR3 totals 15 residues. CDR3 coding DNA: TGTGCCAGCAGAGAAGAGACAGGTGTTAGCTACGAGCAGTACTTC. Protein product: CASREETGVSYEQYF.

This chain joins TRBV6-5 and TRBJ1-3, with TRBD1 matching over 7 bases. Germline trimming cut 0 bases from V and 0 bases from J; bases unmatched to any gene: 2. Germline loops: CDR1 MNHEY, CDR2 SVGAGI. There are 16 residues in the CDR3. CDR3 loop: CASSYSQGSSGNTIYF. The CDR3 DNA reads TGTGCCAGCAGTTACTCACAGGGGTCCTCTGGAAACACCATATATTTT.

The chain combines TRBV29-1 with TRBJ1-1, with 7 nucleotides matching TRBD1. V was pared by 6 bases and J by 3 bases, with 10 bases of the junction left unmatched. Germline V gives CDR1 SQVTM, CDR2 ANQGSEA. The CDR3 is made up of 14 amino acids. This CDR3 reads CSVLNRGRDTEAFF. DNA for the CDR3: TGCAGCGTCCTCAACAGGGGACGGGACACTGAAGCTTTCTTT.

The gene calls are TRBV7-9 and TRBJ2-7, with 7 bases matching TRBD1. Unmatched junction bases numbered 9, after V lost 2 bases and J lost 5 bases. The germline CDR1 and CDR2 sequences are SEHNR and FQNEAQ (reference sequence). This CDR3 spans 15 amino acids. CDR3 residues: CASSLRQGLRDEQYF. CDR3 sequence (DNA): TGTGCCAGCAGCTTAAGACAGGGCCTCCGGGACGAGCAGTACTTC.

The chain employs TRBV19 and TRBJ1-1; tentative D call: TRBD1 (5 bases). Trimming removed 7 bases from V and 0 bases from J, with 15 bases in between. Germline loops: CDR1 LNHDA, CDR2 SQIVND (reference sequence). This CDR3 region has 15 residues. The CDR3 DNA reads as TGTGCCAGTATACAGGCGATCGAAATGAACACTGAAGCTTTCTTT. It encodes CASIQAIEMNTEAFF.

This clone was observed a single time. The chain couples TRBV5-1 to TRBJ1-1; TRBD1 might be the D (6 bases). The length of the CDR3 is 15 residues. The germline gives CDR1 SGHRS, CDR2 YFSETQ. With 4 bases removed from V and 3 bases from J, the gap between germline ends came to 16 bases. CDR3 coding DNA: TGCGCCAGCAGCCTACACTCACAGGGATACACTGAAGCTTTCTTT. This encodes CASSLHSQGYTEAFF.

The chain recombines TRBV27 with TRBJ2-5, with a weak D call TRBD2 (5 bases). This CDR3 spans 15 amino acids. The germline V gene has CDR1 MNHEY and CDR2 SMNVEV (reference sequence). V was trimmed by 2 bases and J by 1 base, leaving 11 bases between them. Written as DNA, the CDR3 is TGTGCCAGCAGTTTAAGTCGGGGATTCCAAGAGACCCAGTACTTC. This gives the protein CASSLSRGFQETQYF.

CDR3 DNA sequence: TGTGCCAGCAGCTTAGCGCGGGACAGGGGCCACAATGAGCAGTTCTTC. As protein: CASSLARDRGHNEQFF. The gene calls are TRBV7-9 and TRBJ2-1, with 10 nucleotides matching TRBD1. V lost 0 bases and J lost 5; bases outside the gene matches: 4. CDR1 and CDR2 (germline): SEHNR, FQNEAQ (reference sequence). There are 16 residues in the CDR3.

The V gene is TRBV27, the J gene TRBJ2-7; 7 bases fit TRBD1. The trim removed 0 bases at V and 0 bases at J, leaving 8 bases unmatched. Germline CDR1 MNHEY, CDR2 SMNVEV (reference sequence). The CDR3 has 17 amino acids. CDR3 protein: CASSLSGQPRSSYEQYF. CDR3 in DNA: TGTGCCAGCAGTTTATCGGGACAGCCTAGGAGCTCCTACGAGCAGTACTTC.

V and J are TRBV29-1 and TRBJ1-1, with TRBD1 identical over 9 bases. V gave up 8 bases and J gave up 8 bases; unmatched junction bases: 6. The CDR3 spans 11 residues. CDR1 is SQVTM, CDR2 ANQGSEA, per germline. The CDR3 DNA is TGCAGCCCTACGGACAGGGGAGAAGCTTTCTTT. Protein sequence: CSPTDRGEAFF.

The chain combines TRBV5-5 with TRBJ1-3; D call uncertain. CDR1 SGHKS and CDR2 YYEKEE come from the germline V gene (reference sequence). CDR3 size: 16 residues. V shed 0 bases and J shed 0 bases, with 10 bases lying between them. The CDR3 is CASSLAGPSSGNTIYF. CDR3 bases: TGTGCCAGCAGCTTGGCCGGCCCTAGCTCTGGAAACACCATATATTTT.

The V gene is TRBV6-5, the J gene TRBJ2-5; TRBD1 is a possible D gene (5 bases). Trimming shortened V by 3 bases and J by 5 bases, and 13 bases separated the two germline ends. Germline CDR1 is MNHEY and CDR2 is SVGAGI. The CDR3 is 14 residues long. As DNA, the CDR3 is TGTGCCAGCAGTTATCGGAGACAGTCGGAGACCCAGTACTTC. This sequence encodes CASSYRRQSETQYF.

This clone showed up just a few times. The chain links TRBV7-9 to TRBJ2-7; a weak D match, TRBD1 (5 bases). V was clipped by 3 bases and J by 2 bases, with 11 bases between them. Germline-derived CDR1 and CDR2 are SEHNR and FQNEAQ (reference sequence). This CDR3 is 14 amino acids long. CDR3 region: CASSFSAGPYEQYF. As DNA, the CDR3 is TGTGCCAGCAGCTTCTCTGCAGGGCCCTACGAGCAGTACTTC.

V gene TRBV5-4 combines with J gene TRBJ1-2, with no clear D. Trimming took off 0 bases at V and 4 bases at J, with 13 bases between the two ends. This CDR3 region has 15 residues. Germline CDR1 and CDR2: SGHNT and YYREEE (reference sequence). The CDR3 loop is CASSLDQTRAYGYTF. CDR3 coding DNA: TGTGCCAGCAGCTTGGACCAGACGAGGGCCTATGGCTACACCTTC. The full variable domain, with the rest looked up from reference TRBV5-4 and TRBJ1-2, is ETGVTQSPTHLIKTRGQQVTLRCSSQSGHNTVSWYQQALGQGPQFIFQYYREEENGRGNFPPRFSGLQFPNYSSELNVNALELDDSALYLCASSLDQTRAYGYTFGSGTRLTVV.

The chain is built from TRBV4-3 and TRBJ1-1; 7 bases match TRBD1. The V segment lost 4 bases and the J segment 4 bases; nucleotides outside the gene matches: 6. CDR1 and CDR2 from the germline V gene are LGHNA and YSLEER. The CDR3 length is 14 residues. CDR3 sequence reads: CASSPHSGGTEAFF. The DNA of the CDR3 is TGCGCCAGCAGCCCCCATTCAGGGGGCACTGAAGCTTTCTTT.

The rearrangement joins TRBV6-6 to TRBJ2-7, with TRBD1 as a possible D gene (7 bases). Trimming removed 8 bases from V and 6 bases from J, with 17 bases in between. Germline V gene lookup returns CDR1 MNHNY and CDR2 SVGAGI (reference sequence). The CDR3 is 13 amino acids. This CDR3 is CASGGKGGGEQYF. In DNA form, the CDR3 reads TGTGCCAGCGGGGGGAAAGGGGGCGGCGAGCAGTACTTC.

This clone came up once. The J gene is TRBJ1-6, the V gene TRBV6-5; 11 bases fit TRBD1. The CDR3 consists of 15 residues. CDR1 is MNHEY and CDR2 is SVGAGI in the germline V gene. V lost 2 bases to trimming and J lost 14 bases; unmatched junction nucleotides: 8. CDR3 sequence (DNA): TGTGCCAGCAGTTACAGGGGACAGGGGGTAAGGACCCTCCACTTT. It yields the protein CASSYRGQGVRTLHF.

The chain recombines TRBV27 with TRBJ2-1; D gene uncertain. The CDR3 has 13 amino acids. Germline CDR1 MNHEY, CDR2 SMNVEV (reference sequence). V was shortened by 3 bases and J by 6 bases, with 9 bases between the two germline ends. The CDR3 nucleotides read TGTGCCAGCAGTTTTTCCTCCCCCAATGAGCAGTTCTTC. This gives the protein CASSFSSPNEQFF.

The CDR3 region has the DNA TGCGCCAGCAGCTTAATGCGACAGGGGCTCACGCAGTATTTT. Translated: CASSLMRQGLTQYF. V and J are TRBV5-1 and TRBJ2-3; TRBD1 matches at 8 bases. This CDR3 is built from 14 residues. Germline assignment: CDR1 SGHRS and CDR2 YFSETQ. Trimming cost V 2 bases and J 9 bases; bases outside gene matches: 8.

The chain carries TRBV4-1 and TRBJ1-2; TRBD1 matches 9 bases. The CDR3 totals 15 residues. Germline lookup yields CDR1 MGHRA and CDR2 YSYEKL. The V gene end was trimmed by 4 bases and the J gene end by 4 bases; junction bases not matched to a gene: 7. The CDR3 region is CASSPLQGAGYGYTF. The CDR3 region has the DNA TGCGCCAGCAGCCCTTTACAGGGGGCCGGCTATGGCTACACCTTC.

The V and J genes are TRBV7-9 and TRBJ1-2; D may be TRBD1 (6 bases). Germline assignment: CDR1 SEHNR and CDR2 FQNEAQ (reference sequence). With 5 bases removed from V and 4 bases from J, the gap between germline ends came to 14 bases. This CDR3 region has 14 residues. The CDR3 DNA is TGTGCCAGCAGCCCGTCGGACAGATCCTATGGCTACACCTTC. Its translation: CASSPSDRSYGYTF.

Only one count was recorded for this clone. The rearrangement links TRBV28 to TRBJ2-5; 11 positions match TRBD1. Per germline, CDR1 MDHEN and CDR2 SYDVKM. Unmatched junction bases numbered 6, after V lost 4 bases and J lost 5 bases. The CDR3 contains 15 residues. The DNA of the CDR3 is TGTGCCAGCAGTTCCACCGGGACAGGGGGTGAGACCCAGTACTTC. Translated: CASSSTGTGGETQYF.

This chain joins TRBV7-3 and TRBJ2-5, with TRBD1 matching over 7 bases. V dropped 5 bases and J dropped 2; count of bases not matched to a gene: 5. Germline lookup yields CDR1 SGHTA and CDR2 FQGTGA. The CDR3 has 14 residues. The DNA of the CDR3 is TGTGCCAGCAGCCGGACAGGTTTTCAAGAGACCCAGTACTTC. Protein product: CASSRTGFQETQYF.